The 29 T cell receptor beta chains in this list originate from one sample, sequenced in a study of cytomegalovirus exposure and HLA in healthy donors. PCR primers comprised 60 Vbeta and 13 Jbeta primers. Repertoires were generated with immunoSEQ multiplex PCR, while TCRdb's copy carries only in-frame clones and drops some. The sample lists tens of thousands of clones; 74% were seen once. Sequenced sample: PBMCs. The source of these receptors is a human donor in good health.

The J gene is TRBJ1-5, the V gene TRBV12-5, with 7 bases aligning to TRBD1. CDR1 and CDR2 (germline): LGHNT, FRNRAP. CDR3 length: 15 amino acids. The V and J ends lost 0 bases and 5 bases, in that order; junction bases with no gene match: 4. The CDR3 DNA sequence: TGTGCTAGTGGTTTGGTAAGCACAGGGGATCAGCCCCAGCATTTT. Translated, it gives CASGLVSTGDQPQHF.

The CDR3 sequence: CASSFSKTGDHQPQHF. CDR3 DNA sequence: TGTGCCAGCAGTTTTTCCAAGACAGGGGACCATCAGCCCCAGCATTTT. The chain is built from TRBV27 and TRBJ1-5; 8 bases line up with TRBD1. The CDR3 extends over 16 amino acids. V was clipped by 3 bases and J by 5 bases; unmatched bases: 9. Germline V lookup: CDR1 MNHEY, CDR2 SMNVEV (reference sequence).

The J gene is TRBJ2-1, the V gene TRBV25-1; 12 nucleotides match TRBD2. The germline gives CDR1 MGHDK, CDR2 SYGVNS. Germline trimming cut 4 bases from V and 10 bases from J; bases unmatched to any gene: 5. The CDR3 contains 14 residues. The CDR3 DNA sequence: TGTGCCAGCAGTGGGCTAGCGGGAGGGCAAGAGCAGTTCTTC. This codes for CASSGLAGGQEQFF.

CDR3 DNA sequence: TGTGCCAGCAGCCAAGGCTCGGGACAGGCAACCTACGAGCAGTACTTC. It codes for CASSQGSGQATYEQYF. The J gene is TRBJ2-7, the V gene TRBV14; 8 bases line up with TRBD1. In germline, CDR1 is SGHDN, CDR2 FVKESK. V lost 1 base and J lost 2; bases outside the gene matches: 7. The CDR3 spans 16 residues.

This chain links TRBV11-2 with TRBJ1-1; 9 positions match TRBD1. CDR1 SGHAT and CDR2 FQNNGV come from the germline V gene. This CDR3 is built from 16 residues. The junction had 6 bases not matched to a gene; V was cut back by 3 bases and J by 1 base. The DNA for the CDR3 is TGTGCCAGCAGCTTGGGGACAGGGTCGAAGAACACTGAAGCTTTCTTT. Translated, it gives CASSLGTGSKNTEAFF.

V and J are TRBV28 and TRBJ2-3, with 9 nucleotides matching TRBD2. V trimming: 7 bases; J trimming: 2 bases; junction bases outside the gene matches: 13. Germline CDR1 MDHEN, CDR2 SYDVKM. This CDR3 is built from 17 residues. The CDR3 is CASNIGPLAGFTDTQYF. CDR3 DNA: TGTGCCAGCAATATTGGCCCCCTAGCGGGGTTCACAGATACGCAGTATTTT.

This sequence joins TRBV6-1 and TRBJ1-1; TRBD1 is a possible D gene (5 bases). V gave up 6 bases and J gave up 4 bases, with 15 bases separating them. The germline V gene encodes CDR1 MNHNS and CDR2 SASEGT. The CDR3 sequence is 14 residues long. The CDR3 loop reads CASSEAGGSTEAFF. In nucleotides, the CDR3 is TGTGCCAGCAGCGAGGCGGGGGGGAGCACTGAAGCTTTCTTT.

This chain's CDR3 is CSVKTTGVYEQYF. The CDR3 nucleotides read TGCAGCGTAAAGACCACAGGGGTCTACGAGCAGTACTTC. The rearrangement links TRBV29-1 to TRBJ2-7, with 7 bases lining up with TRBD1. The ends lost 6 bases at V and 3 bases at J; junction bases unmatched: 8. CDR1 is SQVTM, CDR2 ANQGSEA, per germline. This CDR3 has 13 residues.

This chain links TRBV21-1 with TRBJ1-1; whether TRBD1, the table's D call, matches the DNA was not checked. TRBV21-1 is marked as a pseudogene. The CDR3 is made up of 14 amino acids. The CDR3: CASSNSGTGGEAFF. The CDR3 bases are TGTGCCAGCAGCAACTCCGGGACAGGGGGTGAAGCTTTCTTT.

The genes are TRBV27 and TRBJ2-7; 7 nucleotides align to TRBD1. The CDR3 extends over 14 amino acids. Germline V lookup: CDR1 MNHEY, CDR2 SMNVEV (reference sequence). V was clipped by 5 bases and J by 1 base; unmatched bases: 5. The CDR3 region has the DNA TGTGCCAGCAGTCTTCAGACAGGGTCCTACGAGCAGTACTTC. This gives the protein CASSLQTGSYEQYF.

This clone has more than one count but fewer than ten. The chain links TRBV19 to TRBJ1-5; TRBD1 is a possible D gene (5 bases). Germline V gives CDR1 LNHDA, CDR2 SQIVND (reference sequence). This CDR3 has 16 residues. Between the trimmed V and J ends, which lost 5 bases and 4 bases, there was a span of 18 bases. Written as DNA, the CDR3 is TGTGCCAGTAGTCTCATCATGACAGTACAAAATCAGCCCCAGCATTTT. Its protein product is CASSLIMTVQNQPQHF.

The sample holds a few counts of this clone. The chain is built from TRBV12-5 and TRBJ1-1; possibly TRBD1 for D (5 bases). Per the germline V gene, CDR1 is LGHNT and CDR2 is FRNRAP. This CDR3 has 15 amino acids. The V end was cut by 1 base, the J end by 0 bases, with 9 bases between. CDR3 in amino acids: CASGLGQPMNTEAFF. DNA for the CDR3: TGTGCTAGTGGTTTGGGACAGCCCATGAACACTGAAGCTTTCTTT. The full variable domain, in which reference TRBV12-5 and TRBJ1-1 provide the parts outside the CDR3, is DARVTQTPRHKVTEMGQEVTMRCQPILGHNTVFWYRQTMMQGLELLAYFRNRAPLDDSGMPKDRFSAEMPDATLATLKIQPSEPRDSAVYFCASGLGQPMNTEAFFGQGTRLTVV.

This chain connects TRBV25-1 to TRBJ2-7, with D uncertain. Trimming cost V 6 bases and J 3 bases, with 9 bases left between them. CDR1 MGHDK and CDR2 SYGVNS come from the germline V gene. The CDR3 is made up of 12 amino acids. The CDR3 loop reads CASSVLSYEQYF. CDR3 bases: TGTGCCAGCAGCGTTCTTAGCTACGAGCAGTACTTC.

The chain combines TRBV27 with TRBJ1-1; D may be TRBD1 (5 bases). Trimming stripped 3 bases from V and 5 bases from J, with 10 bases between. Germline CDR1 MNHEY, CDR2 SMNVEV (reference sequence). CDR3 length: 13 residues. The CDR3 loop reads CASSFYGGTEAFF. Written as DNA, the CDR3 is TGTGCCAGCAGTTTCTACGGGGGGACTGAAGCTTTCTTT.

The chain employs TRBV9 and TRBJ1-4, with D possibly being TRBD1 (6 bases). The CDR3 loop spans 17 amino acids. V gave up 3 bases and J gave up 2 bases, with 17 bases separating them. The germline V gene has CDR1 SGDLS and CDR2 YYNGEE. CDR3: CASSEGGGRATNEKLFF. The CDR3 DNA sequence: TGTGCCAGCAGCGAGGGAGGGGGGAGAGCGACTAATGAAAAACTGTTTTTT.

Remarks on this clone: With only one base between it and a far larger clone, this is likely a read error. In nucleotides, the CDR3 is TGTGCCAGCAGCCCCCGGGACAGGGACACCGGGGAGCTGTTTTTT. This translates into CASSPRDRDTGELFF. This sequence joins TRBV7-3 and TRBJ2-2; 9 nucleotides line up with TRBD1. This CDR3 region has 15 residues. V trimming: 5 bases; J trimming: 3 bases; junction bases outside the gene matches: 4. The germline gives CDR1 SGHTA, CDR2 FQGTGA.

The chain employs TRBV7-9 and TRBJ2-7; 9 nucleotides match TRBD2. Trimming cost V 11 bases and J 7 bases; bases outside gene matches: 15. CDR3 size: 14 residues. The V gene's germline CDR1 is SEHNR and CDR2 FQNEAQ (reference sequence). In nucleotides, the CDR3 is TGTGCCTCCAGGGAGACTAGCGGTCTGGGAGAGCAGTACTTC. Encoded protein: CASRETSGLGEQYF.

The CDR3 region is CASSVPSGSIGELFF. CDR3 DNA sequence: TGTGCCAGCAGTGTGCCTAGCGGGAGTATCGGGGAGCTGTTTTTT. The chain is built from TRBV6-1 and TRBJ2-2; TRBD2 matches 10 bases. Germline V gene data show CDR1 as MNHNS and CDR2 as SASEGT. V lost 4 bases and J lost 7; bases outside the gene matches: 6. CDR3 size: 15 residues.

The J gene is TRBJ1-2, the V gene TRBV28; D possibly corresponds to TRBD1 (5 bases). The CDR3 has 15 amino acids. Germline-derived CDR1 and CDR2 are MDHEN and SYDVKM. Trimming cost V 5 bases and J 7 bases, with 20 bases left between them. The CDR3 loop is CASSHATGGSSGYTF. The CDR3 DNA sequence: TGTGCCAGCAGTCATGCCACAGGTGGGTCCAGTGGCTACACCTTC.

The chain joins TRBV7-9 to TRBJ2-7; 7 bases line up with TRBD2. The CDR3 has 15 residues. V trimming: 5 bases; J trimming: 2 bases; junction bases outside the gene matches: 9. Germline CDR1 is SEHNR and CDR2 is FQNEAQ (reference sequence). The DNA for the CDR3 is TGTGCCAGCAGCGAGTCCCGGGGGAGGGCCTACGAGCAGTACTTC. Translated: CASSESRGRAYEQYF.

This chain connects TRBV28 to TRBJ1-2; D may be TRBD1 (5 bases). Germline V gives CDR1 MDHEN, CDR2 SYDVKM. Deletions cut 5 bases from V and 7 bases from J, with 17 bases between. This CDR3 has 14 amino acids. The CDR3 loop reads CASSTRVGSVGYTF. CDR3 coding DNA: TGTGCCAGCAGTACCAGGGTTGGATCAGTTGGCTACACCTTC.

A single count supports this clone. The gene calls are TRBV7-9 and TRBJ1-4; D is perhaps TRBD1 (6 bases). The V end lost 1 base, the J end lost 10 bases, and 13 bases lay between the germline ends. Germline-derived CDR1 and CDR2 are SEHNR and FQNEAQ (reference sequence). CDR3 length: 14 amino acids. The DNA for the CDR3 is TGTGCCAGCAGCTTAGAAGGGCAAGGGGGAAAACTGTTTTTT. Residues: CASSLEGQGGKLFF.

The V call is TRBV29-1, the J call TRBJ2-3; D not resolved. This CDR3 has 16 amino acids. Germline V gene lookup returns CDR1 SQVTM and CDR2 ANQGSEA. V lost 4 bases and J lost 0, with 17 bases in between. CDR3 bases: TGCAGCGTTGCAGCGCAGCGCGCTTCTAGCACAGATACGCAGTATTTT. Its translation is CSVAAQRASSTDTQYF.

This chain joins TRBV4-1 and TRBJ1-2, with TRBD1 matching over 10 bases. The CDR3 has 15 residues. Germline V CDR1 and CDR2: MGHRA, YSYEKL. The V segment lost 1 base and the J segment 7 bases; nucleotides outside the gene matches: 6. CDR3 sequence reads: CASSQAGTGAGGYTF. The CDR3 DNA reads TGCGCCAGCAGCCAAGCTGGGACAGGGGCCGGTGGCTACACCTTC.

V usage is TRBV27 and J usage is TRBJ1-1; 10 bases line up with TRBD1. The CDR3 consists of 17 residues. Germline loops: CDR1 MNHEY, CDR2 SMNVEV (reference sequence). V trimming: 6 bases; J trimming: 4 bases; junction bases outside the gene matches: 14. This CDR3 reads CASSQPGQGRGVTEAFF. The CDR3 coding sequence is TGTGCCAGCAGCCAACCGGGACAGGGGAGAGGAGTCACTGAAGCTTTCTTT.

This chain connects TRBV27 to TRBJ2-5, with 11 bases aligning to TRBD2. The CDR3 is 15 residues long. The J segment lost 4 bases and the V segment lost 5 bases, leaving 6 bases of the junction unmatched. CDR1 and CDR2 from the germline V gene are MNHEY and SMNVEV (reference sequence). CDR3: CASSAPGTSGETQYF. CDR3 DNA sequence: TGTGCCAGCAGTGCCCCCGGGACTAGCGGAGAGACCCAGTACTTC.

This chain joins TRBV10-3 and TRBJ2-5; D might be TRBD2 (6 bases). CDR1 and CDR2 (germline): ENHRY, SYGVKD. The V end lost 10 bases, the J end lost 5 bases, and 20 bases lay between the germline ends. The CDR3 spans 14 residues. CDR3 sequence: CATARREDAETQYF. The DNA for the CDR3 is TGTGCCACCGCCCGGAGGGAGGACGCGGAGACCCAGTACTTC.

This chain links TRBV6-5 with TRBJ2-5; 9 bases match TRBD1. The ends lost 0 bases at V and 4 bases at J; junction bases unmatched: 3. This CDR3 is 15 amino acids long. In germline, CDR1 is MNHEY, CDR2 SVGAGI. The CDR3 coding sequence is TGTGCCAGCAGTTACTCCACAGGGGGCGCAGAGACCCAGTACTTC. Residues: CASSYSTGGAETQYF.

A single count supports this clone. The J gene is TRBJ2-1, the V gene TRBV7-7; 9 nucleotides align to TRBD2. Germline V gene data show CDR1 as SSHAT and CDR2 as FNYEAQ (reference sequence). The CDR3 has 15 residues. The V gene end was trimmed by 5 bases and the J gene end by 0 bases; junction bases not matched to a gene: 2. CDR3 in amino acids: CASSRSGGSYNEQFF. DNA of the CDR3: TGTGCCAGCAGCCGTAGCGGGGGCTCCTACAATGAGCAGTTCTTC.